Shown below are 30 T cell receptor beta chains from a single sample sequenced in a study of T cells in Graves' hyperthyroidism and ophthalmopathy. Authors of the study amplified TCR beta CDR3 regions from RNA transcripts. An initial round of RT-PCR targeting the TCR CDR3 relied on the HTBI primer set. TCRdb recomputed calls from the multiplex PCR reads with MiXCR, one row per CDR3 protein. The sample includes roughly 290,000 distinct CDR3 sequences, around 15% of them seen just once. The sequencing input was blood. Every receptor here comes from a woman aged 40-49 years with Graves' hyperthyroidism.

The chain joins TRBV7-9 to TRBJ2-7; 10 nucleotides align to TRBD2. The germline V gene has CDR1 SEHNR and CDR2 FQNEAQ (reference sequence). V lost 5 bases and J lost 5; bases outside the gene matches: 12. The CDR3 contains 16 residues. Written as DNA, the CDR3 is TGTGCCAGCAGCCCCCCGGCTAGCGGGAGTGGTAACGAGCAGTACTTC. It translates to CASSPPASGSGNEQYF.

The CDR3 reads CASSATGPYASSYNSPLHF. DNA of the CDR3: TGTGCCAGCAGTGCCACCGGGCCGTATGCAAGCTCCTATAATTCACCCCTCCACTTT. The chain has TRBV2 and TRBJ1-6; D unclear. V lost 4 bases and J 0 bases, leaving 19 bases between the germline ends. The CDR3 spans 19 residues. The germline V gene has CDR1 SNHLY and CDR2 FYNNEI.

This clonotype was observed many times. The rearrangement links TRBV11-2 to TRBJ2-1; D tentatively reads TRBD1 or TRBD2 (5 bases each). V shed 5 bases and J shed 9 bases, with 23 bases lying between them. The CDR3 extends over 16 amino acids. Per germline, CDR1 SGHAT and CDR2 FQNNGV. As DNA, the CDR3 is TGTGCCAGCAGCCCGCAGGGACCGCCCCTGTCTGGTGAGCAGTTCTTC. Its protein product is CASSPQGPPLSGEQFF. The full variable domain, rest sourced from reference TRBV11-2 and TRBJ2-1, is EAGVAQSPRYKIIEKRQSVAFWCNPISGHATLYWYQQILGQGPKLLIQFQNNGVVDDSQLPKDRFSAERLKGVDSTLKIQPAKLEDSAVYLCASSPQGPPLSGEQFFGPGTRLTVL.

This clonotype was recorded many times. This rearrangement joins TRBV7-8 to TRBJ1-1; a possible D gene is TRBD1 (6 bases). V lost 7 bases and J 3 bases, leaving 21 bases between the germline ends. The CDR3 loop spans 16 amino acids. The germline V gene has CDR1 SGHVS and CDR2 FQNEAQ. The CDR3 loop is CASIPGVGGSYTEAFF. CDR3 coding DNA: TGTGCCAGCATCCCAGGGGTGGGGGGCTCTTACACTGAAGCTTTCTTT.

This clonotype appeared once. The chain joins TRBV7-9 to TRBJ2-2; 9 bases match TRBD2. The CDR3 has 17 residues. Looked up from germline, CDR1 is SEHNR and CDR2 is FQNEAQ (reference sequence). J was trimmed by 5 bases and V by 5 bases; bases with no gene match: 12. CDR3 bases: TGTGCCAGCAGCATTAGCCCCAGCGGGAGGATGACCGGGGAGCTGTTTTTT. Protein sequence: CASSISPSGRMTGELFF.

This clonotype occurred many times. J is TRBJ1-2 and V is TRBV5-6, with a possible D match to TRBD1 (5 bases). This CDR3 has 14 amino acids. Germline CDR1 reads SGHDT; CDR2 reads YYEEEE. Trimming pared 0 bases from V and 5 bases from J, leaving 11 bases between. CDR3 sequence reads: CASSLDDGAYGYTF. In DNA, the CDR3 is TGTGCCAGCAGCTTGGATGATGGGGCTTATGGCTACACCTTC.

The J gene is TRBJ1-4, the V gene TRBV19; possibly TRBD1 for D (5 bases). CDR1 and CDR2 (germline): LNHDA, SQIVND (reference sequence). Between the trimmed V and J ends, which lost 5 bases and 5 bases, there was a span of 12 bases. CDR3 size: 14 residues. CDR3 sequence reads: CASSGATGNEKLFF. The CDR3 DNA sequence: TGTGCCAGTAGTGGGGCCACGGGGAATGAAAAACTGTTTTTT.

This clonotype has just a few counts. The genes are TRBV19 and TRBJ2-1, with D maybe TRBD1 (5 bases). This CDR3 is 16 amino acids long. CDR1 LNHDA and CDR2 SQIVND come from the germline V gene (reference sequence). V was pared by 1 base and J by 2 bases, with 12 bases between. CDR3 protein: CASSIGGTITYNEQFF. The CDR3 coding sequence is TGTGCCAGTAGTATAGGGGGCACTATCACCTACAATGAGCAGTTCTTC.

This clonotype was seen a few times. The genes are TRBV19 and TRBJ1-1; no reliable D call. CDR1 and CDR2 (germline): LNHDA, SQIVND (reference sequence). The V end was cut by 7 bases, the J end by 5 bases, with 14 bases between. The CDR3 is made up of 13 amino acids. The CDR3, as DNA: TGTGCCAGTACCAGGACCGAAGTTACTGAAGCTTTCTTT. It encodes CASTRTEVTEAFF.

This clonotype was picked up many times. The genes are TRBV10-3 and TRBJ1-1; D possibly corresponds to TRBD1 (5 bases). Germline lookup yields CDR1 ENHRY and CDR2 SYGVKD. With 11 bases removed from V and 10 bases from J, the gap between germline ends came to 17 bases. The CDR3 is 11 residues long. CDR3 amino acids: CAVWTNTGAFF. The CDR3 region has the DNA TGTGCCGTCTGGACAAACACGGGAGCTTTCTTT.

This chain uses TRBV29-1 with TRBJ2-2; TRBD2 is a possible D gene (5 bases). CDR3 length: 13 amino acids. Germline values: CDR1 SQVTM, CDR2 ANQGSEA. Trimming stripped 5 bases from V and 4 bases from J, with 11 bases between. As DNA, the CDR3 is TGCAGCGTTTTTCGTGGGAGCACCGGGGAGCTGTTTTTT. It is translated as CSVFRGSTGELFF.

This clonotype has ten or more counts. The V call is TRBV10-3, the J call TRBJ2-3, with D perhaps matching TRBD1 (6 bases). The CDR3 contains 13 residues. The germline gives CDR1 ENHRY, CDR2 SYGVKD. Trimming removed 5 bases at V and 1 base at J, with 7 bases between. CDR3 nucleotide sequence: TGTGCCATCAGTTCAGGGGGCACAGATACGCAGTATTTT. Translating it yields CAISSGGTDTQYF.

This clonotype occurred many times. J is TRBJ2-1 and V is TRBV20-1; D is ambiguous. CDR3 length: 13 amino acids. Germline V lookup: CDR1 DFQATT, CDR2 SNEGSKA (reference sequence). V was pared by 0 bases and J by 6 bases, with 9 bases between. CDR3 sequence: CSARDSGRNEQFF. The CDR3 nucleotides read TGCAGTGCTAGAGACTCCGGGCGCAATGAGCAGTTCTTC.

The chain combines TRBV7-9 with TRBJ1-3, with unresolved D. V was trimmed by 7 bases and J by 4 bases, leaving 17 bases between them. Looked up from germline, CDR1 is SEHNR and CDR2 is FQNEAQ (reference sequence). The CDR3 contains 15 residues. CDR3 region: CASTPRIKAGNTIYF. The CDR3 DNA reads as TGTGCCAGCACCCCTAGGATTAAGGCGGGAAACACCATATATTTT. The full variable domain, its missing parts supplied by reference TRBV7-9 and TRBJ1-3, is DTGVSQNPRHKITKRGQNVTFRCDPISEHNRLYWYRQTLGQGPEFLTYFQNEAQLEKSRLLSDRFSAERPKGSFSTLEIQRTEQGDSAMYLCASTPRIKAGNTIYFGEGSWLTVV.

There are a few counts of this clonotype. This chain links TRBV3-1 with TRBJ1-4, with TRBD1 matching 7 bases. The CDR3 runs 14 residues. The germline CDR1 and CDR2 sequences are LGHDT and YNNKEL (reference sequence). With 8 bases clipped from V and 6 bases from J, the junction kept 9 bases outside the gene matches. Here the CDR3 reads CASRETGTHEKLFF. In DNA form, the CDR3 reads TGTGCCAGCCGCGAGACAGGGACCCATGAAAAACTGTTTTTT.

This clonotype was recorded many times. This rearrangement joins TRBV6-1 to TRBJ1-2; D possibly corresponds to TRBD1 (6 bases). This CDR3 spans 13 amino acids. V was pared by 5 bases and J by 4 bases, with 11 bases between. Looked up from germline, CDR1 is MNHNS and CDR2 is SASEGT. The CDR3 sequence: CASSHGQPYGYTF. CDR3 nucleotide sequence: TGTGCCAGCAGTCACGGACAGCCCTATGGCTACACCTTC.

This clonotype was counted at least ten times. This chain links TRBV11-1 with TRBJ1-6; D is unresolved. CDR3 length equals 12 residues. CDR1 and CDR2 from the germline V gene are SGHAT and FQDESV (reference sequence). V was clipped by 0 bases and J by 16 bases, with 10 bases between them. CDR3: CASSLAGTTLHF. The CDR3 DNA reads TGTGCCAGCAGCTTAGCAGGAACCACGCTCCACTTT.

This clonotype appeared many times. V usage is TRBV5-1 and J usage is TRBJ2-1; the match to TRBD1 covers 9 bases. The V and J ends lost 2 bases and 5 bases, in that order; junction bases with no gene match: 8. Looked up from germline, CDR1 is SGHRS and CDR2 is YFSETQ. The CDR3 contains 16 residues. In DNA form, the CDR3 reads TGCGCCAGCAGCTTCCTGGGACAGGGTTTCGACAATGAGCAGTTCTTC. Amino acid sequence: CASSFLGQGFDNEQFF. The full variable domain, rest sourced from reference TRBV5-1 and TRBJ2-1, is KAGVTQTPRYLIKTRGQQVTLSCSPISGHRSVSWYQQTPGQGLQFLFEYFSETQRNKGNFPGRFSGRQFSNSRSEMNVSTLELGDSALYLCASSFLGQGFDNEQFFGPGTRLTVL.

Notes on this clonotype: A much larger clone sits a single nucleotide away, making a read error possible. V usage is TRBV19 and J usage is TRBJ1-1; a possible D gene is TRBD1 (6 bases). The CDR3 length is 19 residues. Looked up from germline, CDR1 is LNHDA and CDR2 is SQIVND (reference sequence). The CDR3 reads CASSIDIVPGAGDNSEAFF. CDR3 sequence (DNA): TGTGCCAGTAGTATAGATATCGTCCCGGGGGCAGGCGACAACAGTGAAGCTTTCTTT.

There are a few counts of this clonotype. The CDR3: CNAIAAGGTSEQFF. In DNA form, the CDR3 reads TGCAATGCCATTGCGGCGGGAGGGACGAGTGAGCAGTTCTTC. The rearrangement joins TRBV20-1 to TRBJ2-1; 9 nucleotides align to TRBD2. The germline gives CDR1 DFQATT, CDR2 SNEGSKA (reference sequence). The CDR3 totals 14 residues.

This clonotype was found a few times. V gene TRBV6-2 or TRBV6-3 combines with J gene TRBJ2-1; 7 nucleotides line up with TRBD2. CDR3 size: 15 residues. Germline V gene sequence: CDR1 MNHEY, CDR2 SVGEGT. The trim removed 6 bases at V and 2 bases at J, leaving 7 bases unmatched. Here the CDR3 DNA reads TGTGCCAGCAGACCCCTACTAGCGACCTACAATGAGCAGTTCTTC. Translation gives CASRPLLATYNEQFF.

In its sample, this clonotype was seen many times. The rearrangement links TRBV7-2 to TRBJ2-7; D is perhaps TRBD2 (5 bases). The CDR3 has 14 residues. The V gene lost 6 bases and the J gene lost 0 bases, with 12 bases spanning the gap. The germline gives CDR1 SGHTA, CDR2 FQGNSA. The CDR3 is CASSPQRSSYEQYF. Here the CDR3 DNA reads TGTGCCAGCAGTCCACAGCGGAGCTCCTACGAGCAGTACTTC. The variable domain in full, completed from reference TRBV7-2 and TRBJ2-7, reads GAGVSQSPSNKVTEKGKDVELRCDPISGHTALYWYRQSLGQGLEFLIYFQGNSAPDKSGLPSDRFSAERTGGSVSTLTIQRTQQEDSAVYLCASSPQRSSYEQYFGPGTRLTVT.

The chain combines TRBV28 with TRBJ2-7; 16 nucleotides match TRBD2. The germline V gene encodes CDR1 MDHEN and CDR2 SYDVKM. V gave up 6 bases and J gave up 5 bases; unmatched junction bases: 7. The CDR3 runs 16 residues. DNA of the CDR3: TGTGCCAGCAGAGGGACTAGCGGGAGGGTCGGGAACGAGCAGTACTTC. Protein: CASRGTSGRVGNEQYF.

There are many counts of this clonotype. The chain is built from TRBV20-1 and TRBJ1-1; the D is unclear. The CDR3 covers 13 residues. Germline V gene data show CDR1 as DFQATT and CDR2 as SNEGSKA (reference sequence). Trimming stripped 1 base from V and 4 bases from J, with 10 bases between. The CDR3 coding sequence is TGCAGTGCTAGAGGGGGAAAGGGCACTGAAGCTTTCTTT. This translates into CSARGGKGTEAFF.

This clonotype was seen repeatedly, ten times or more. This chain links TRBV7-9 with TRBJ1-2, with 9 bases matching TRBD1. The ends lost 5 bases at V and 9 bases at J; junction bases unmatched: 4. Germline loops: CDR1 SEHNR, CDR2 FQNEAQ (reference sequence). The CDR3 length is 12 residues. The CDR3 loop reads CASSGQGTSYTF. As DNA, the CDR3 is TGTGCCAGCAGCGGACAGGGGACGAGCTACACCTTC. The full variable domain, rest sourced from reference TRBV7-9 and TRBJ1-2, is DTGVSQNPRHKITKRGQNVTFRCDPISEHNRLYWYRQTLGQGPEFLTYFQNEAQLEKSRLLSDRFSAERPKGSFSTLEIQRTEQGDSAMYLCASSGQGTSYTFGSGTRLTVV.

This clonotype was detected a few times. The rearrangement uses TRBV20-1 and TRBJ2-3; D tentatively fits TRBD1 or TRBD2 (5 bases each). V gave up 4 bases and J gave up 2 bases, with 10 bases separating them. This CDR3 is 13 amino acids long. Germline CDR1 is DFQATT and CDR2 is SNEGSKA (reference sequence). The CDR3 reads CSATGRATDTQYF. CDR3 nucleotides: TGCAGTGCTACGGGGCGGGCCACAGATACGCAGTATTTT.

This clonotype was found a few times. This rearrangement joins TRBV10-3 to TRBJ2-2; TRBD1 is a possible D gene (5 bases). Trimming removed 3 bases at V and 0 bases at J, with 8 bases between. The CDR3 is 15 residues long. Germline CDR1 ENHRY, CDR2 SYGVKD. The CDR3 sequence: CAISERTPNTGELFF. CDR3 sequence (DNA): TGTGCCATCAGTGAACGGACACCGAACACCGGGGAGCTGTTTTTT.

The chain carries TRBV20-1 and TRBJ2-3; TRBD2 matches at 11 bases. The CDR3 totals 13 residues. J was trimmed by 5 bases and V by 5 bases; bases with no gene match: 3. The V gene's germline CDR1 is DFQATT and CDR2 SNEGSKA (reference sequence). The CDR3 loop is CSAYSGRGDTQYF. The CDR3 region has the DNA TGCAGTGCTTATAGCGGGAGGGGAGATACGCAGTATTTT.

This clonotype came up many times. The DNA for the CDR3 is TGTGCCAGCAGCAGGACTAGCGGAGAAGAGTACTTC. Translating it yields CASSRTSGEEYF. The rearrangement joins TRBV28 to TRBJ2-5, with 10 bases identical to TRBD2. From germline, CDR1 is MDHEN and CDR2 SYDVKM. Trimming cost V 6 bases and J 12 bases; bases outside gene matches: 7. The CDR3 runs to 12 residues.

This clonotype was found many times. The CDR3 DNA is TGTGCCATCAGGGACCCCCTCATGGGAGAGACCCAGTACTTC. This encodes CAIRDPLMGETQYF. This rearrangement joins TRBV10-3 to TRBJ2-5; no definite D call. Germline assignment: CDR1 ENHRY and CDR2 SYGVKD. This CDR3 region has 14 residues. V gave up 6 bases and J gave up 4 bases, with 15 bases separating them.